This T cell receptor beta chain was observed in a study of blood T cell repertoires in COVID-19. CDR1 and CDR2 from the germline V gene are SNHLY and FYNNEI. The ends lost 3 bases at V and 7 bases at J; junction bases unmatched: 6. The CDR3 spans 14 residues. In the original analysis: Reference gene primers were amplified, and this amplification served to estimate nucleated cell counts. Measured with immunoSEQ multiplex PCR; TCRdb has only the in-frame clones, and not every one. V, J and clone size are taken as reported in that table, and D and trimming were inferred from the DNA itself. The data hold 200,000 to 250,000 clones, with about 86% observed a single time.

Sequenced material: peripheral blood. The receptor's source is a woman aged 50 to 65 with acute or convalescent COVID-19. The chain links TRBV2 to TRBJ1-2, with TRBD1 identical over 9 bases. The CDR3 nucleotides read TGTGCCAGCAGTGATCACAGGGGGCCCGGTGGCTACACCTTC. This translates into CASSDHRGPGGYTF.